The 24 T cell receptor beta chains listed next were all sequenced from one sample in a study of OX40 agonist ivuxolimab in advanced cancers. The protocol was immunoSEQ multiplex PCR, while the TCRdb copy is restricted to in-frame clones and leaves out a portion. The table shows more than 70,000 clones, with over 70% occurring only once. This specimen was CD4+ or CD8+ T cells sorted from blood, taken in a trial of the OX40 agonist ivuxolimab. The receptors were gathered from an adult with an advanced solid tumor such as melanoma, head and neck, liver or kidney cancer.

The CDR3 nucleotides are TGCGCCAGCACCCTGGACAGATCTGGAAACACCATATATTTT. It codes for CASTLDRSGNTIYF. The genes are TRBV10-1 and TRBJ1-3; a weak D match, TRBD1 (6 bases). Trimming took 7 bases from V and 1 from J, leaving 11 bases between them. The CDR3 runs to 14 residues. Germline-derived CDR1 and CDR2 are WNHNN and SYGVQD (reference sequence).

The CDR3 spells CASSTSQNTEAFF. Here the CDR3 DNA reads TGTGCCAGCAGTACTTCACAGAACACTGAAGCTTTCTTT. The chain employs TRBV6-5 and TRBJ1-1, with D unresolved. Germline CDR1 MNHEY, CDR2 SVGAGI. Trimming shortened V by 5 bases and J by 1 base, and 8 bases separated the two germline ends. CDR3 length equals 13 residues.

This clone was observed once. The V and J genes are TRBV5-1 and TRBJ1-1; D possibly corresponds to TRBD1 (6 bases). Trimming removed 4 bases from V and 3 bases from J, with 19 bases in between. Per germline, CDR1 SGHRS and CDR2 YFSETQ. The CDR3 length is 16 residues. CDR3 region: CASSTSGGAEYTEAFF. The CDR3 nucleotides read TGCGCCAGCAGCACGTCCGGGGGCGCCGAGTACACTGAAGCTTTCTTT.

The chain links TRBV5-6 to TRBJ2-1; 8 bases line up with TRBD1. With 4 bases clipped from V and 5 bases from J, the junction kept 8 bases outside the gene matches. This CDR3 has 15 residues. Per germline, CDR1 SGHDT and CDR2 YYEEEE. This chain's CDR3 is CASSTTGGPDNEQFF. The CDR3 region has the DNA TGTGCCAGCAGCACCACAGGGGGTCCGGACAATGAGCAGTTCTTC.

Concerning this clone itself: Other DNA sequences in this specimen translate into the identical CDR3. The chain uses TRBV11-2 and TRBJ1-2; 8 bases are shared with TRBD1. CDR3 length: 14 residues. Germline V gives CDR1 SGHAT, CDR2 FQNNGV. Losses at the gene ends were 5 bases for V and 1 base for J; bases not matched to a gene: 3. This CDR3 reads CASSPGQGNYGYTF. The CDR3 DNA is TGTGCCAGCAGCCCCGGACAGGGTAACTATGGCTACACCTTC.

The chain links TRBV10-3 to TRBJ1-2; D is ambiguous. Germline values: CDR1 ENHRY, CDR2 SYGVKD. CDR3 length: 14 amino acids. V was clipped by 3 bases and J by 2 bases, with 10 bases between them. The CDR3 nucleotides read TGTGCCATCAGTGATTCCACGGGGAACTATGGCTACACCTTC. Translating it yields CAISDSTGNYGYTF.

The chain links TRBV18 to TRBJ2-3; no clear D gene. Germline CDR1 reads KGHSH; CDR2 reads LQKENI. CDR3 length: 15 residues. The V and J ends lost 3 bases and 4 bases respectively, with 14 bases between them. The CDR3 spells CASSPAGGDPDTQYF. CDR3 nucleotides: TGTGCCAGCTCACCCGCCGGTGGGGATCCAGATACGCAGTATTTT. The full variable domain, in which reference TRBV18 and TRBJ2-3 provide the parts outside the CDR3, is NAGVMQNPRHLVRRRGQEARLRCSPMKGHSHVYWYRQLPEEGLKFMVYLQKENIIDESGMPKERFSAEFPKEGPSILRIQQVVRGDSAAYFCASSPAGGDPDTQYFGPGTRLTVL.

The chain employs TRBV4-1 and TRBJ2-2; 8 nucleotides match TRBD1. The V segment lost 4 bases and the J segment 3 bases; nucleotides outside the gene matches: 7. This CDR3 is built from 16 residues. Germline V gene lookup returns CDR1 MGHRA and CDR2 YSYEKL. CDR3 amino acids: CASSRYDRGDTGELFF. DNA for the CDR3: TGCGCCAGCAGCCGATATGACAGGGGCGACACCGGGGAGCTGTTTTTT.

In DNA, the CDR3 is TGTGCCAGCAGCCAGGGACAGGGTGGAACCTACGAGCAGTACTTC. Its translation: CASSQGQGGTYEQYF. The chain links TRBV4-2 to TRBJ2-7; 9 nucleotides match TRBD1. Germline V CDR1 and CDR2: LGHNA, YNFKEQ. The CDR3 extends over 15 amino acids. Trimming took 3 bases from V and 2 from J; bases not matched to a gene: 5.

The chain employs TRBV5-4 and TRBJ2-7; 8 bases fit TRBD1. The junction had 2 bases not matched to a gene; V was cut back by 0 bases and J by 6 bases. CDR3 length: 13 amino acids. Per germline, CDR1 SGHNT and CDR2 YYREEE (reference sequence). CDR3 amino acids: CASSLDGTGEQYF. The CDR3 DNA sequence: TGTGCCAGCAGCTTGGACGGGACAGGCGAGCAGTACTTC.

This clone was counted a single time. The chain carries TRBV6-1 and TRBJ2-5, with 10 bases fitting TRBD1. The ends lost 3 bases at V and 5 bases at J; junction bases unmatched: 3. The CDR3 contains 14 residues. Germline lookup yields CDR1 MNHNS and CDR2 SASEGT. CDR3 protein: CASSEGQGLETQYF. Written as DNA, the CDR3 is TGTGCCAGCAGTGAGGGACAGGGGTTGGAGACCCAGTACTTC.

The table lists this clone with a count of one. The chain uses TRBV19 and TRBJ1-4, with D hard to call. Germline V gives CDR1 LNHDA, CDR2 SQIVND (reference sequence). The CDR3 contains 12 residues. V lost 5 bases and J 1 base, leaving 2 bases between the germline ends. The CDR3 sequence: CASSETNEKLFF. The CDR3 bases are TGTGCCAGTAGTGAAACTAATGAAAAACTGTTTTTT. The full variable domain, rest sourced from reference TRBV19 and TRBJ1-4, is DGGITQSPKYLFRKEGQNVTLSCEQNLNHDAMYWYRQDPGQGLRLIYYSQIVNDFQKGDIAEGYSVSREKKESFPLTVTSAQKNPTAFYLCASSETNEKLFFGSGTQLSVL.

This clone was observed once. The chain combines TRBV5-1 with TRBJ2-1, with 9 bases fitting TRBD2. The CDR3 extends over 14 amino acids. V trimming: 4 bases; J trimming: 5 bases; junction bases outside the gene matches: 4. Germline V gene sequence: CDR1 SGHRS, CDR2 YFSETQ. CDR3 region: CASSVLAGNNEQFF. In DNA form, the CDR3 reads TGCGCCAGCAGCGTACTAGCGGGTAACAATGAGCAGTTCTTC.

This chain joins TRBV7-2 and TRBJ1-2; D might be TRBD1 (6 bases). The CDR3 extends over 15 amino acids. Trimming took off 5 bases at V and 4 bases at J, with 17 bases between the two ends. The V gene's germline CDR1 is SGHTA and CDR2 FQGNSA. The CDR3 DNA reads TGTGCCAGCAGCGCGACAGGAACCCTTATCTATGGCTACACCTTC. Protein product: CASSATGTLIYGYTF.

The chain is built from TRBV19 and TRBJ2-3, with TRBD1 matching over 8 bases. V lost 5 bases and J lost 2; bases outside the gene matches: 9. Germline assignment: CDR1 LNHDA and CDR2 SQIVND (reference sequence). The CDR3 is 16 residues long. Here the CDR3 DNA reads TGTGCCAGTAGTTTACTTTCGACAGGGGTCACAGATACGCAGTATTTT. Translation gives CASSLLSTGVTDTQYF.

This clone is medium-sized. J is TRBJ2-1 and V is TRBV7-6; 7 bases are a match to TRBD2. Germline V gene data show CDR1 as SGHVS and CDR2 as FNYEAQ. The CDR3 contains 16 residues. J gave up 5 bases and V 0 bases, and 7 bases lay outside the gene matches. The CDR3, as DNA: TGTGCCAGCAGCTTAGCAGTCCCTAGCGGAAACAATGAGCAGTTCTTC. Residues: CASSLAVPSGNNEQFF. Based on the CDR3 plus reference TRBV7-6 and TRBJ2-1, the full variable domain is GAGVSQSPRYKVTKRGQDVALRCDPISGHVSLYWYRQALGQGPEFLTYFNYEAQQDKSGLPNDRFSAERPEGSISTLTIQRTEQRDSAMYRCASSLAVPSGNNEQFFGPGTRLTVL.

The V gene is TRBV14, the J gene TRBJ2-1, with 7 nucleotides matching TRBD1. In germline, CDR1 is SGHDN, CDR2 FVKESK. Trimming took 1 base from V and 8 from J; bases not matched to a gene: 2. The CDR3 has 13 amino acids. The CDR3: CASSQATGHEQFF. The CDR3 bases are TGTGCCAGCAGCCAAGCGACAGGGCATGAGCAGTTCTTC.

This clone is categorized as medium-sized. The chain links TRBV5-1 to TRBJ1-5; D possibly corresponds to TRBD1 (6 bases). CDR1 is SGHRS, CDR2 YFSETQ, per germline. V lost 4 bases to trimming and J lost 1 base, with 12 bases between them. The CDR3 contains 15 residues. The CDR3 DNA is TGCGCCAGCAGCGAAGGGACACAAAGCAATCAGCCCCAGCATTTT. Translating it yields CASSEGTQSNQPQHF.

V is TRBV7-2 and J is TRBJ1-1; D is unresolved. Germline V gene sequence: CDR1 SGHTA, CDR2 FQGNSA. V lost 2 bases and J lost 3, with 10 bases in between. This CDR3 is 14 amino acids long. For the CDR3, the DNA is TGTGCCAGCAGCTTACGAGGGCGGGACACTGAAGCTTTCTTT. Translated, it gives CASSLRGRDTEAFF.

The chain carries TRBV12-5 and TRBJ2-7, with TRBD2 identical over 7 bases. CDR3 length equals 16 residues. V lost 3 bases, J lost 2 bases, and 10 bases stayed unmatched. From germline, CDR1 is LGHNT and CDR2 FRNRAP. The CDR3 region has the DNA TGTGCTAGTGGTTTCGTTCTTAGCGGGCGACCCTACGAGCAGTACTTC. Protein product: CASGFVLSGRPYEQYF.

This chain links TRBV14 with TRBJ1-1, with 7 nucleotides matching TRBD1. The V segment lost 4 bases and the J segment 10 bases; nucleotides outside the gene matches: 12. CDR1 and CDR2 from the germline V gene are SGHDN and FVKESK. The CDR3 is made up of 14 amino acids. The CDR3 DNA follows: TGTGCCAGCAGCCCCACAGGGGAGCGGCTGGGAGCTTTCTTT. Translated: CASSPTGERLGAFF.

V is TRBV5-1 and J is TRBJ1-4; 8 positions match TRBD1. Germline CDR1 SGHRS, CDR2 YFSETQ. The CDR3 extends over 15 amino acids. J was trimmed by 4 bases and V by 4 bases; bases with no gene match: 6. CDR3 nucleotide sequence: TGCGCCAGCAGCGACCGACAGGGGAATAATGAAAAACTGTTTTTT. As protein: CASSDRQGNNEKLFF.

This chain links TRBV9 with TRBJ2-7; either TRBD1 or TRBD2 may supply D (5 bases each). Germline CDR1 and CDR2: SGDLS and YYNGEE. This CDR3 comprises 15 residues. Trimming left V 0 bases short and J 5 bases short, with 15 bases between. The CDR3 loop is CASSVGPGRGHEQYF. DNA of the CDR3: TGTGCCAGCAGCGTAGGCCCAGGGAGAGGCCACGAGCAGTACTTC.

The chain has TRBV18 and TRBJ1-2, with D tentatively TRBD1 (6 bases). CDR3 length: 16 amino acids. The ends were cut back, 0 bases at V and 6 bases at J, with 17 bases in the middle. CDR1 KGHSH and CDR2 LQKENI come from the germline V gene. The CDR3 DNA reads TGTGCCAGCTCACCACCCCACCTACAGGGTAGGAATGGCTACACCTTC. It codes for CASSPPHLQGRNGYTF.